This is a list of T cell receptor beta chains from one sample in a study of vaccination effects on CD4 cells after COVID-19. Repertoires were generated with immunoSEQ multiplex PCR, while TCRdb's copy carries only in-frame clones and drops some. Of 45,000 to 55,000 clones listed, about 70% are singletons. These TCRs are of unknown antigen specificity. This sample comprised CD4+ T cells from PBMCs cultured without peptide, obtained after COVID-19 vaccination. All receptors come from a human donor who received a COVID-19 vaccine. Both conserved end residues are trimmed from each CDR3. A D gene is named only where the DNA matches it firmly. Size is omitted from some rows. Given values are once, few, many or a class for expanded clones.

V	J	size	D	CDR3
TRBV4-1	TRBJ2-2	NA	TRBD2	ASSQALGRLAVNTGELF
TRBV24-1	TRBJ2-5	few	TRBD1	ATSVLDRYQETQY
TRBV6-5	TRBJ2-7	few	NA	ASSRDRSYEQY
TRBV14	TRBJ2-5	NA	TRBD2	ASSQAAGGAPLQETQY
TRBV4-1	TRBJ1-4	few	NA	ASSQQRSTNEKLF
TRBV7-9	TRBJ1-2	NA	TRBD1	ASSLSMTGANYGYT
TRBV10-1	TRBJ1-3	NA	TRBD1	ASPPCRGVHTIY
TRBV3-1/TRBV3-2	TRBJ2-3	NA	TRBD2	ASSQGRGGGLDTQY
TRBV6-5	TRBJ1-5	few	NA	ASSYSTGANQPQH
TRBV5-1	TRBJ1-6	NA	TRBD1	ASSAGQGNSPLH
TRBV5-1	TRBJ2-1	few	NA	ASSLGPEQF
TRBV3-1/TRBV3-2	TRBJ2-2	NA	TRBD2	ASSQGGLWGNTGELF
TRBV6-5	TRBJ2-2	few	NA	ATLAPVANTGELF
TRBV24-1	TRBJ1-5	NA	NA	ATSAGVGQPQH
TRBV19	TRBJ1-5	NA	TRBD1	ATRPTGAFNQPQH
TRBV5-6	TRBJ1-1	NA	TRBD1	ASSADRGTGVRDTEAF
TRBV27	TRBJ1-4	NA	TRBD1	ASSLRQGGEKLF